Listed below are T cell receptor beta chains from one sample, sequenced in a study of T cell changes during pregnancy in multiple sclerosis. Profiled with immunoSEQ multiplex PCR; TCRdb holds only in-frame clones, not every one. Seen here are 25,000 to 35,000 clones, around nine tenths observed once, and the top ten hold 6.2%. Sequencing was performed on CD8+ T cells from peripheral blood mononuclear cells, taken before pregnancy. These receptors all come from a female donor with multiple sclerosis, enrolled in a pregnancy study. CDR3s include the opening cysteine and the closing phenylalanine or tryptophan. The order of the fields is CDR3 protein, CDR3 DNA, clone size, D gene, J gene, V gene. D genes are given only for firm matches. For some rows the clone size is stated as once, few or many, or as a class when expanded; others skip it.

CDR3aa: CAWSGYGTTREQFF; CDR3nt: TGTGCCTGGAGTGGCTACGGGACAACCAGAGAGCAGTTCTTC; abundance: .; d_gene: .; j_gene: TRBJ2-1; v_gene: TRBV30
CDR3aa: CASSEFPAGHTDTQYF; CDR3nt: TGTGCCAGCAGTGAATTCCCAGCGGGACACACAGATACGCAGTATTTT; abundance: .; d_gene: .; j_gene: TRBJ2-3; v_gene: TRBV25-1
CDR3aa: CASSSRDQETQYF; CDR3nt: TGTGCCAGCAGTTCCCGGGACCAAGAGACCCAGTACTTC; abundance: once; d_gene: .; j_gene: TRBJ2-5; v_gene: TRBV27
CDR3aa: CASSHGTSGYNEQFF; CDR3nt: TGTGCCAGCAGCCATGGGACTAGCGGATACAATGAGCAGTTCTTC; abundance: .; d_gene: TRBD2; j_gene: TRBJ2-1; v_gene: TRBV4-2
CDR3aa: CASSSDSRIYEQYF; CDR3nt: TGTGCCAGCAGTTCCGACAGCCGGATCTACGAGCAGTACTTC; abundance: .; d_gene: .; j_gene: TRBJ2-7; v_gene: TRBV28
CDR3aa: CASSPSGGEQYF; CDR3nt: TGTGCCAGCAGCCCCTCAGGGGGCGAGCAGTACTTC; abundance: once; d_gene: TRBD1; j_gene: TRBJ2-7; v_gene: TRBV5-4
CDR3aa: CASSQELYGGSGRSSGANVLTF; CDR3nt: TGCGCCAGCAGCCAAGAATTATACGGGGGAAGCGGGAGGAGTTCTGGGGCCAACGTCCTGACTTTC; abundance: once; d_gene: TRBD2; j_gene: TRBJ2-6; v_gene: TRBV4-3
CDR3aa: CASSLLAEAGWYEQYF; CDR3nt: TGTGCCAGCAGCTTATTAGCGGAAGCGGGGTGGTACGAGCAGTACTTC; abundance: .; d_gene: TRBD2; j_gene: TRBJ2-7; v_gene: TRBV7-4
CDR3aa: CAISDPDRLGYEQYF; CDR3nt: TGTGCCATCAGTGACCCAGACAGGTTGGGGTACGAGCAGTACTTC; abundance: .; d_gene: .; j_gene: TRBJ2-7; v_gene: TRBV10-3
CDR3aa: CASSLTSGRGYEQYF; CDR3nt: TGTGCCAGCAGTCTAACTAGCGGGAGAGGTTACGAGCAGTACTTC; abundance: medium-sized; d_gene: TRBD2; j_gene: TRBJ2-7; v_gene: TRBV14
CDR3aa: CASSLRDSSYSPLHF; CDR3nt: TGTGCCAGCAGCTTAAGGGACTCGAGCTACTCACCCCTCCACTTT; abundance: few; d_gene: .; j_gene: TRBJ1-6; v_gene: TRBV9
CDR3aa: CASSPKTGEPSYGYTF; CDR3nt: TGTGCCAGCAGCCCTAAGACAGGGGAGCCATCCTATGGCTACACCTTC; abundance: .; d_gene: TRBD1; j_gene: TRBJ1-2; v_gene: TRBV9
CDR3aa: CASSVLAGEQETQYF; CDR3nt: TGTGCCAGCAGCGTACTAGCGGGAGAGCAAGAGACCCAGTACTTC; abundance: .; d_gene: TRBD2; j_gene: TRBJ2-5; v_gene: TRBV9
CDR3aa: CASSLGTTAPYEQYF; CDR3nt: TGTGCCAGCAGCCTCGGGACTACAGCCCCCTACGAGCAGTACTTC; abundance: .; d_gene: TRBD2; j_gene: TRBJ2-7; v_gene: TRBV4-2
CDR3aa: CASSERQQREKTDTQYF; CDR3nt: TGCGCCAGCAGCGAGAGACAACAGCGGGAGAAAACAGATACGCAGTATTTT; abundance: .; d_gene: TRBD2; j_gene: TRBJ2-3; v_gene: TRBV4-1